These T cell receptor beta chains were read from a single sample in a study of cytomegalovirus exposure and HLA in healthy donors. Clones were read by immunoSEQ multiplex PCR, and TCRdb kept only the in-frame ones, dropping some. Of 100,000 or so clones listed, around 80% were seen once; the top ten hold 13% to 15%. Sequenced input: PBMCs. The source is a male donor in good health and CMV-seropositive. Both conserved end residues are trimmed from each CDR3.

TRBV11-2	TRBJ2-7	ASSPDSYEQY
TRBV2	TRBJ1-4	ASSGTALSEKLF
TRBV7-9	TRBJ2-7	ASSFETYEQY
TRBV7-2	TRBJ1-2	ASSLGGGSYGYT
TRBV5-1	TRBJ2-7	ASSSGQREQY
TRBV12-5	TRBJ2-1	ASGLVLGGSYNEQF
TRBV4-1	TRBJ1-5	ASSLGTGRPQH
TRBV9	TRBJ1-1	ASSVGAGGVLNTEAF
TRBV14	TRBJ1-4	ASSPRDGPEKLF
TRBV7-9	TRBJ1-5	ASSFDKDSNQPQH
TRBV18	TRBJ2-5	ASSPGTGETQY
TRBV5-1	TRBJ2-2	ASSLGVTGELF
TRBV7-7	TRBJ2-4	ASSLEGGRLAKNIQY
TRBV5-6	TRBJ1-3	ASSLYTTGVSGNTIY
TRBV4-1	TRBJ2-4	ASSQGTGGDIQY
TRBV15	TRBJ1-6	ATSALWSSPLH
TRBV5-1	TRBJ2-7	ASSALGRGAGEQY
TRBV11-2	TRBJ1-2	ASTPGRQNYGYT
TRBV30	TRBJ1-5	AWSGVRGNQPQH
TRBV18	TRBJ2-2	ASSPPSSGGLYTGELF
TRBV7-9	TRBJ2-7	ASSLWDSSYEQY
TRBV29-1	TRBJ2-3	SVGSGGTDTQY
TRBV21-1	TRBJ1-1	ASSKARVRNTEAF
TRBV5-1	TRBJ2-5	ASSLDRGLLETQY
TRBV6-5	TRBJ1-4	ASSTGGTEKLF
TRBV28	TRBJ1-5	ASSLGQGVQPQH
TRBV13	TRBJ1-1	ASSAQTGEDTEAF
TRBV7-9	TRBJ1-4	ASSTGQDNEKLF
TRBV6-1	TRBJ2-3	ASRGTSGGWDTQY
TRBV19	TRBJ2-5	ASKGLAGQGRYQETQY
TRBV7-9	TRBJ2-2	ASSLGDRFANTGELF
TRBV30	TRBJ2-3	AWRGTSGDTDTQY
TRBV28	TRBJ2-3	ASNGGAGTDTQY
TRBV5-4	TRBJ2-1	ASSSFNNEQF
TRBV9	TRBJ2-1	ASSVAGGGAPNEQF
TRBV6-5	TRBJ2-1	ASRKAGQGYNEQF
TRBV7-8	TRBJ2-7	ASSLIGAGGH
TRBV2	TRBJ2-5	ASSTQGAPETQY
TRBV9	TRBJ2-7	ASSVFFPKYPSSYEQY
TRBV28	TRBJ2-4	ASSVGAKNIQY
TRBV7-2	TRBJ1-5	ASSFTGNQPQH
TRBV5-1	TRBJ2-7	ASSFSGGPYEQY
TRBV5-4	TRBJ2-5	ASSRTSGGAGETQY
TRBV6-5	TRBJ1-5	ASNRRGEPQH
TRBV6-6	TRBJ1-6	ASSYSTAGVSPLH
TRBV19	TRBJ1-2	ASSTTGWSGYT
TRBV30	TRBJ2-5	AWSVGLAGEQTQY
TRBV7-8	TRBJ1-5	ASSADRVSAGH
TRBV23-1	TRBJ1-2	ASSQSLTGYGYT
TRBV5-1	TRBJ2-3	ASSRYPTGRTDTQY